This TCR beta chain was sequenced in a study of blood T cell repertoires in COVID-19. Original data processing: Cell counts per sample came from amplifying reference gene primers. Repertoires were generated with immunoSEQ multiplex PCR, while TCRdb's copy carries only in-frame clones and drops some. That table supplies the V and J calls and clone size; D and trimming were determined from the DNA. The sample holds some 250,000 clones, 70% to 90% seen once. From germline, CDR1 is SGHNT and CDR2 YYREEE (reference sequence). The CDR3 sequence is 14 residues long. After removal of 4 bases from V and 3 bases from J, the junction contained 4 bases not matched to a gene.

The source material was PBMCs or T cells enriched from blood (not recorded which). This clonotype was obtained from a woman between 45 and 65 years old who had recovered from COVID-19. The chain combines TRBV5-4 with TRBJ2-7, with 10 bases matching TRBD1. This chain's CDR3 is CASSKGQGNYEQYF. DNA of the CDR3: TGTGCCAGCAGCAAGGGACAGGGGAACTACGAGCAGTACTTC.